The subject of this entry is one T cell receptor (beta chain). What it binds is not known. PCR used 60 Vbeta primers and 13 Jbeta primers. The assay was immunoSEQ multiplex PCR, and TCRdb's table has in-frame clones only and misses some. Of 140,000 to 150,000 clones in the sample, approximately 80% were seen once. The data belong to a study of cytomegalovirus exposure and HLA in healthy donors. Study-wide background: Among some 400 genotyped donors, approximately 80% fell in the Caucasian-associated ancestry cluster.

Points from the study as a whole: A few CMV-associated chains proved CMV antigen-specific in vitro. The authors enumerated 150 to 200 TCR beta chains as linked to cytomegalovirus. TCR association rates varied by HLA locus in a later analysis, with DRB1 highest and HLA-C lowest.

The source of this sequence is a male donor in good health and CMV-seronegative. Sequencing was done on a sample of PBMCs.

The CDR3 DNA reads TGCGCCAGCAGCCAAGAGAGGACTTCGGCACCGGAGACCCAGTACTTC. The encoded protein is CASSQERTSAPETQYF. V is TRBV4-3 and J is TRBJ2-5; D might be TRBD2 (5 bases). V lost 0 bases and J lost 5, with 16 bases in between. The CDR3 loop spans 16 amino acids. Germline loops: CDR1 LGHNA, CDR2 YSLEER.